This T cell receptor (beta chain) was obtained from a study of shared clonotypes between healthy human individuals. Adult Caucasians living in Nashville, Tennessee made up all of the donors. Authors' methods: Filtering differed because ImmunoSEQ produced junction-only sequences that carried no quality scores. This table comes from immunoSEQ multiplex PCR, and its TCRdb copy is limited to in-frame clones, with some not included. That table gives V, J and clone size, and the DNA gave D and trimming. The sample holds 400,000 to 550,000 clones, roughly 85% seen once. V lost 4 bases to trimming and J lost 3 bases; unmatched junction nucleotides: 8. CDR1 is SGHAT and CDR2 is FQNNGV in the germline V gene. The CDR3 totals 16 residues.

The specimen sequenced was PBMCs. V and J are TRBV11-2 and TRBJ2-1, with TRBD2 matching over 8 bases. This receptor was taken from a woman in her forties in good health. Some clones in this sample may be carry-over from other donors' samples. The CDR3 region is CASSSSGLAGYNEQFF. As DNA, the CDR3 is TGTGCCAGCAGCTCCTCAGGGCTAGCGGGCTACAATGAGCAGTTCTTC.